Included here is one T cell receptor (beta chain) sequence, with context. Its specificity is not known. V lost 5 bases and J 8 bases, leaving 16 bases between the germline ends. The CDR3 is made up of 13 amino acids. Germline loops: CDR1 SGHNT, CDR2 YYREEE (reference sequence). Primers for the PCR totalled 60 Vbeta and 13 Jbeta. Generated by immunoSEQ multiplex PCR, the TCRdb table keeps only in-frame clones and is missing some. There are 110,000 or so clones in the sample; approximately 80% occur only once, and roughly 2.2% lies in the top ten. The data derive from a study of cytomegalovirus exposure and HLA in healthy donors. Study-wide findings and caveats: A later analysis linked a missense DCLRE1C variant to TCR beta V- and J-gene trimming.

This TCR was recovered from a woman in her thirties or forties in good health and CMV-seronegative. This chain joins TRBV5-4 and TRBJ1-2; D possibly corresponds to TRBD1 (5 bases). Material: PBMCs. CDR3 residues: CASSQGSKGGYTF. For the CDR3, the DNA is TGTGCCAGCAGTCAGGGCTCTAAGGGCGGCTACACCTTC.